Following are 15 T cell receptor beta chains from one sample sequenced in a study of T-cell reconstitution after alpha-beta-depleted transplantation in children. Researchers prepared the TCRbeta library using unique molecular identifiers, the study reports. TCRdb processed the PCR reads anew with MiXCR; each CDR3 protein has one entry. The table includes about a million distinct CDR3 sequences, roughly 31% detected once. The material sequenced was PBMCs, mostly from graft donor cells, taken 360 days after TCRalphabeta/CD19-depleted stem cell transplant. These receptors were collected from a boy in the first two years of life who had a stem cell transplant for SCID, so the T cells may come from the graft donor.

The sample holds a few counts of this clonotype. The CDR3: CASSSTGPSTDTQYF. CDR3 in DNA: TGTGCCAGCAGTTCCACAGGCCCTAGCACAGATACGCAGTATTTT. The J gene is TRBJ2-3, the V gene TRBV12-3 or TRBV12-4; a possible D gene is TRBD1 (5 bases). The CDR3 is 15 residues long. V was clipped by 4 bases and J by 0 bases, with 11 bases between them.

Written as DNA, the CDR3 is TGCGCCAGCAGCGGCGGACAGACGAATGAAAAACTGTTTTTT. This translates into CASSGGQTNEKLFF. The rearrangement joins TRBV5-1 to TRBJ1-4; tentatively, D is TRBD1 (6 bases). CDR1 is SGHRS, CDR2 YFSETQ, per germline. Trimming took 4 bases from V and 5 from J, leaving 12 bases between them. This CDR3 region has 14 residues.

This clonotype showed up many times. This sequence joins TRBV5-6 and TRBJ2-2; D unresolved. CDR1 SGHDT and CDR2 YYEEEE come from the germline V gene. The CDR3 sequence is 15 residues long. V lost 1 base and J lost 0, with 7 bases in between. In nucleotides, the CDR3 is TGTGCCAGCAGCTTGTGGGCAGCGAACACCGGGGAGCTGTTTTTT. Protein sequence: CASSLWAANTGELFF.

Only a few counts were recorded for this clonotype. V usage is TRBV28 and J usage is TRBJ1-1; 10 nucleotides line up with TRBD1. The CDR3 sequence is 14 residues long. V dropped 4 bases and J dropped 3; count of bases not matched to a gene: 2. CDR1 and CDR2 from the germline V gene are MDHEN and SYDVKM. The CDR3 bases are TGTGCCAGCAGTTCTGGGACAGGGGACACTGAAGCTTTCTTT. The encoded protein is CASSSGTGDTEAFF.

The chain combines TRBV5-1 with TRBJ2-6; 9 positions agree with TRBD1. The V segment lost 4 bases and the J segment 0 bases; nucleotides outside the gene matches: 11. In germline, CDR1 is SGHRS, CDR2 YFSETQ. The CDR3 runs to 19 residues. The CDR3 protein is CASSGGQGSSLSGANVLTF. The DNA of the CDR3 is TGCGCCAGCAGCGGGGGACAGGGATCCTCTCTCTCTGGGGCCAACGTCCTGACTTTC.

This clonotype was seen many times. CDR3: CASSPRASSYNEQFF. The CDR3 DNA reads TGTGCCAGCAGCCCCAGGGCAAGCTCCTACAATGAGCAGTTCTTC. The V call is TRBV7-3, the J call TRBJ2-1, with D maybe TRBD1 (5 bases). CDR3 length: 15 residues. Germline CDR1 SGHTA, CDR2 FQGTGA. V was shortened by 5 bases and J by 0 bases, with 11 bases between the two germline ends. The full variable domain, completed using reference TRBV7-3 and TRBJ2-1, is GAGVSQTPSNKVTEKGKYVELRCDPISGHTALYWYRQSLGQGPEFLIYFQGTGAADDSGLPNDRFFAVRPEGSVSTLKIQRTERGDSAVYLCASSPRASSYNEQFFGPGTRLTVL.

V and J are TRBV5-1 and TRBJ2-7; D is ambiguous. The CDR3 loop spans 12 amino acids. The V end lost 4 bases, the J end lost 3 bases, and 8 bases lay between the germline ends. Germline CDR1 and CDR2: SGHRS and YFSETQ. This CDR3 reads CASSPPDYEQYF. The DNA for the CDR3 is TGCGCCAGCAGCCCCCCGGACTACGAGCAGTACTTC. Filled out from reference TRBV5-1 and TRBJ2-7, the complete variable domain reads KAGVTQTPRYLIKTRGQQVTLSCSPISGHRSVSWYQQTPGQGLQFLFEYFSETQRNKGNFPGRFSGRQFSNSRSEMNVSTLELGDSALYLCASSPPDYEQYFGPGTRLTVT.

This chain links TRBV5-1 with TRBJ2-1; D may be TRBD2 (6 bases). The CDR3 length is 15 residues. Germline assignment: CDR1 SGHRS and CDR2 YFSETQ. Deletions cut 0 bases from V and 12 bases from J, with 19 bases between. The CDR3 loop reads CASSLGGLVGHRQFF. The CDR3 bases are TGCGCCAGCAGCTTGGGGGGACTCGTGGGTCATCGGCAGTTCTTC.

This sequence joins TRBV20-1 and TRBJ2-1, with D tentatively TRBD2 (6 bases). V was pared by 6 bases and J by 7 bases, with 16 bases between. The CDR3 is 13 residues long. Germline V gene lookup returns CDR1 DFQATT and CDR2 SNEGSKA (reference sequence). CDR3 in DNA: TGCAGTGCCAACCGGGACTTAACAAATGAGCAGTTCTTC. Its translation: CSANRDLTNEQFF.

Ten or more counts support this clonotype. CDR3 loop: CASSVGKGTGELFF. The CDR3 nucleotides are TGTGCCAGCAGTGTTGGGAAGGGTACCGGGGAGCTGTTTTTT. The rearrangement joins TRBV2 to TRBJ2-2, with D unclear. CDR1 and CDR2 (germline): SNHLY, FYNNEI. This CDR3 is 14 amino acids long. The germline V and J ends were trimmed by 4 bases and 5 bases, with 11 bases remaining between them.

The chain employs TRBV10-3 and TRBJ2-2; 7 nucleotides align to TRBD1. Germline V gene sequence: CDR1 ENHRY, CDR2 SYGVKD. With 8 bases clipped from V and 4 bases from J, the junction kept 13 bases outside the gene matches. The CDR3 totals 16 residues. The CDR3 bases are TGTGCCATCTTACAGGGGCCAAAAGGAACCACCGGGGAGCTGTTTTTT. Protein sequence: CAILQGPKGTTGELFF.

This clonotype has a handful of counts. V gene TRBV7-9 combines with J gene TRBJ1-2; D gene uncertain. Germline V gene data show CDR1 as SEHNR and CDR2 as FQNEAQ (reference sequence). This CDR3 region has 14 residues. Trimming shortened V by 5 bases and J by 3 bases, and 13 bases separated the two germline ends. This chain's CDR3 is CASSDRGPDYGYTF. The CDR3, as DNA: TGTGCCAGCAGCGACCGGGGTCCGGACTATGGCTACACCTTC. Together with reference TRBV7-9 and TRBJ1-2, the CDR3 gives the full variable domain: DTGVSQNPRHKITKRGQNVTFRCDPISEHNRLYWYRQTLGQGPEFLTYFQNEAQLEKSRLLSDRFSAERPKGSFSTLEIQRTEQGDSAMYLCASSDRGPDYGYTFGSGTRLTVV.

In this sample, this clonotype turned up a few times. The J gene is TRBJ2-4, the V gene TRBV5-5, with D perhaps matching TRBD1 or TRBD2 (5 bases each). The CDR3 totals 11 residues. The ends were cut back, 4 bases at V and 9 bases at J, with 8 bases in the middle. Germline lookup yields CDR1 SGHKS and CDR2 YYEKEE (reference sequence). Here the CDR3 DNA reads TGTGCCAGCAGCGGGGACGCCATTCAGTACTTC. It specifies CASSGDAIQYF.

This clonotype was picked up a small number of times. The chain links TRBV29-1 to TRBJ2-3; D may be TRBD1 (6 bases). CDR3 length equals 13 residues. The V end lost 4 bases, the J end lost 4 bases, and 12 bases lay between the germline ends. CDR1 and CDR2 (germline): SQVTM, ANQGSEA. CDR3 region: CSVVFRGPDTQYF. The CDR3 DNA is TGCAGCGTTGTGTTCAGGGGCCCAGATACGCAGTATTTT.

This clonotype was observed a few times. This sequence joins TRBV5-6 and TRBJ2-3; D might be TRBD2 (5 bases). Between the trimmed V and J ends, which lost 4 bases and 4 bases, there was a span of 19 bases. Germline CDR1 is SGHDT and CDR2 is YYEEEE. The CDR3 is 16 amino acids. CDR3 DNA sequence: TGTGCCAGCAGCAGTGGCTTAAGACTACGGCCAGATACGCAGTATTTT. Its translation: CASSSGLRLRPDTQYF. The entire variable domain, with the rest obtained from reference TRBV5-6 and TRBJ2-3, is as follows: DAGVTQSPTHLIKTRGQQVTLRCSPKSGHDTVSWYQQALGQGPQFIFQYYEEEERQRGNFPDRFSGHQFPNYSSELNVNALLLGDSALYLCASSSGLRLRPDTQYFGPGTRLTVL.